Shown below are 32 T cell receptor beta chains from a single sample sequenced in a study of CD8+CD57+ T cells in acquired aplastic anemia. Those patients picked for sequencing had displayed CD8+CD57+ cell expansion on flow cytometry. Template material for TCR beta VDJ and CDR3 profiling consisted of genomic DNA. Via MiXCR, TCRdb re-called the reads, giving one row per CDR3 protein. This table holds 150,000 to 200,000 distinct CDR3 sequences, more than 45% found once. The specimen was sorted CD4+, CD8+, or CD8+CD57+ T cells (not recorded which) from PBMCs. The receptors come from a human donor with aplastic anemia.

CDR3 nucleotide sequence: TGTGCCAGCAGCGAGGCCGCCCAAGAGACCCAGTACTTC. Protein product: CASSEAAQETQYF. V and J are TRBV7-3 and TRBJ2-5, with D unclear. V was cut by 5 bases and J by 1 base, with 8 bases left in between. CDR1 SGHTA and CDR2 FQGTGA come from the germline V gene. This CDR3 is 13 amino acids long.

The rearrangement links TRBV10-3 to TRBJ2-2; the match to TRBD2 covers 9 bases. The CDR3 runs to 15 residues. Germline trimming cut 4 bases from V and 4 bases from J; bases unmatched to any gene: 4. Germline V gene data show CDR1 as ENHRY and CDR2 as SYGVKD. The CDR3 nucleotides are TGTGCCATCAGTGCAAGCGGGAGGCCCACCGGGGAGCTGTTTTTT. As protein: CAISASGRPTGELFF.

In its sample, this clonotype was seen many times. This chain uses TRBV2 with TRBJ1-2, with TRBD1 matching 7 bases. With 6 bases clipped from V and 6 bases from J, the junction kept 10 bases outside the gene matches. This CDR3 contains 14 residues. The V gene's germline CDR1 is SNHLY and CDR2 FYNNEI. The CDR3 DNA is TGTGCCAGCAGACTGGACAGGTCTGGCGATGGCTACACCTTC. Translated: CASRLDRSGDGYTF.

Comment on this clonotype: Given a much more abundant clone one base away, this may be a read error. This chain connects TRBV20-1 to TRBJ1-1; TRBD1 is a possible D gene (6 bases). This CDR3 spans 14 amino acids. Germline CDR1 DFQATT, CDR2 SNEGSKA (reference sequence). CDR3 sequence: CSAGDAGVNTEAFF. The CDR3 region has the DNA TGCAGTGCTGGAGATGCAGGGGTGAACACTGAAGCTTTCTTT.

This clonotype was seen ten or more times. This chain uses TRBV7-9 with TRBJ2-7, with unresolved D. V lost 2 bases and J 4 bases, leaving 6 bases between the germline ends. The CDR3 runs 12 residues. Germline V gene lookup returns CDR1 SEHNR and CDR2 FQNEAQ (reference sequence). CDR3 sequence (DNA): TGTGCCAGCAGCTTATTCTGGTACGAGCAGTACTTC. Translating it yields CASSLFWYEQYF.

The chain carries TRBV11-2 and TRBJ2-5; 14 nucleotides align to TRBD2. The germline CDR1 and CDR2 sequences are SGHAT and FQNNGV. The CDR3 is 15 residues long. Trimming took 5 bases from V and 7 from J; bases not matched to a gene: 6. Written as DNA, the CDR3 is TGTGCCAGCAGCGCGACTAGCGGGGGGGCGGGGACCCAGTACTTC. Protein product: CASSATSGGAGTQYF.

V and J are TRBV5-1 and TRBJ1-4, with TRBD1 matching 7 bases. The V segment lost 4 bases and the J segment 4 bases; nucleotides outside the gene matches: 7. There are 15 residues in the CDR3. Germline V CDR1 and CDR2: SGHRS, YFSETQ. CDR3 DNA sequence: TGCGCCAGCAGCCTAGGGACAGCTGGTAATGAAAAACTGTTTTTT. Its protein is CASSLGTAGNEKLFF.

This clonotype was detected only a few times. V and J are TRBV11-2 and TRBJ2-4; D is tentatively TRBD1 or TRBD2 (5 bases each). The germline V gene has CDR1 SGHAT and CDR2 FQNNGV. With 5 bases removed from V and 1 base from J, the gap between germline ends came to 21 bases. The CDR3 consists of 18 residues. The CDR3 region is CASSPGPPQEPAKNIQYF. In nucleotides, the CDR3 is TGTGCCAGCAGCCCGGGGCCCCCCCAAGAACCCGCCAAAAACATTCAGTACTTC. Complete variable domain (other parts from reference TRBV11-2 and TRBJ2-4): EAGVAQSPRYKIIEKRQSVAFWCNPISGHATLYWYQQILGQGPKLLIQFQNNGVVDDSQLPKDRFSAERLKGVDSTLKIQPAKLEDSAVYLCASSPGPPQEPAKNIQYFGAGTRLSVL.

The CDR3 here is CSGAPGHTNTEAFF. The CDR3 DNA follows: TGCAGCGGTGCCCCGGGACATACGAACACTGAAGCTTTCTTT. The chain has TRBV29-1 and TRBJ1-1; TRBD1 might be the D (6 bases). CDR3 length: 14 amino acids. The germline V gene has CDR1 SQVTM and CDR2 ANQGSEA. Trimming took 7 bases from V and 1 from J, leaving 16 bases between them. The full variable domain, completed using reference TRBV29-1 and TRBJ1-1, is SAVISQKPSRDICQRGTSLTIQCQVDSQVTMMFWYRQQPGQSLTLIATANQGSEATYESGFVIDKFPISRPNLTFSTLTVSNMSPEDSSIYLCSGAPGHTNTEAFFGQGTRLTVV.

In this sample, this clonotype turned up a few times. This chain joins TRBV3-1 and TRBJ2-2; 8 bases are a match to TRBD2. V lost 4 bases and J lost 2; bases outside the gene matches: 3. From germline, CDR1 is LGHDT and CDR2 YNNKEL (reference sequence). The CDR3 is made up of 15 amino acids. The CDR3 sequence: CASSPAGGNTGELFF. CDR3 bases: TGTGCCAGCAGCCCTGCGGGGGGCAACACCGGGGAGCTGTTTTTT.

This clonotype was detected many times. The chain carries TRBV15 and TRBJ1-2; possibly TRBD1 for D (6 bases). V lost 3 bases to trimming and J lost 4 bases, with 12 bases between them. The CDR3 runs to 14 residues. In germline, CDR1 is LNHNV, CDR2 YYDKDF (reference sequence). CDR3 loop: CATSSDRTLYGYTF. In DNA, the CDR3 is TGTGCCACCAGCAGCGACAGGACTCTCTATGGCTACACCTTC.

Many counts were recorded for this clonotype. V gene TRBV5-1 combines with J gene TRBJ2-1; TRBD2 agrees at 10 bases. Germline values: CDR1 SGHRS, CDR2 YFSETQ. The junction had 7 bases not matched to a gene; V was cut back by 4 bases and J by 6 bases. CDR3 size: 15 residues. The CDR3 DNA follows: TGCGCCAGCAGCGCCCGGACTAGCGGCCCCAATGAGCAGTTCTTC. Residues: CASSARTSGPNEQFF.

As to this clonotype: Given a much more abundant clone one base away, this may be a read error. The rearrangement uses TRBV11-2 and TRBJ2-1; 8 bases are a match to TRBD2. CDR3 length: 16 amino acids. Germline lookup yields CDR1 SGHAT and CDR2 FQNNGV. The CDR3: CASSLDGTRLRNEQLF. The DNA of the CDR3 is TGTGCCAGCAGCTTAGATGGGACTAGATTACGCAATGAGCAGCTCTTC.

Ten or more counts support this clonotype. V usage is TRBV20-1 and J usage is TRBJ1-2; no clear D. Germline V gene lookup returns CDR1 DFQATT and CDR2 SNEGSKA (reference sequence). This CDR3 is 15 amino acids long. With 0 bases removed from V and 8 bases from J, the gap between germline ends came to 19 bases. CDR3 loop: CSARDQFVAGIGYTF. DNA of the CDR3: TGCAGTGCTAGAGATCAATTTGTAGCAGGAATCGGCTACACCTTC.

At least ten counts were recorded for this clonotype. The chain combines TRBV10-3 with TRBJ1-5; a weak D match, TRBD1 (6 bases). V was clipped by 3 bases and J by 2 bases, with 8 bases between them. CDR3 length equals 14 residues. The germline CDR1 and CDR2 sequences are ENHRY and SYGVKD. CDR3 in DNA: TGTGCCATCAGTGAATCAGGGGGCAATCAGCCCCAGCATTTT. Its protein product is CAISESGGNQPQHF.

This clonotype was detected many times. This chain joins TRBV10-3 and TRBJ2-5; D call uncertain. The V gene lost 4 bases and the J gene lost 7 bases, with 13 bases spanning the gap. Germline CDR1 is ENHRY and CDR2 is SYGVKD. This CDR3 is 13 amino acids long. CDR3 region: CAISGTAVGTQYF. The CDR3 DNA reads TGTGCCATCAGTGGAACAGCCGTGGGGACCCAGTACTTC.

With regard to this clonotype: A much larger clonotype is one base distant, so this may be a read error. This rearrangement joins TRBV3-1 to TRBJ1-5; D gene uncertain. This CDR3 region has 13 residues. Germline V gene sequence: CDR1 LGHDT, CDR2 YNNKEL (reference sequence). CDR3 region: CAGSHLGSGPQHF. DNA of the CDR3: TGTGCCGGCAGCCACCTAGGGTCAGGGCCCCAGCATTTT.

About this clonotype: One end of the junction fails to match germline, which may point to a read error. The chain links TRBV19 to TRBJ2-5, with 9 bases identical to TRBD1. Germline V gene lookup returns CDR1 LNHDA and CDR2 SQIVND (reference sequence). This CDR3 is 15 amino acids long. The CDR3, as DNA: TGTGCCAGTAGTACCGTAACAGGGGGCGCAGAGACCCGGTACTTC. Amino acids: CASSTVTGGAETRYF.

Notes on this clonotype: A much larger clone sits a single nucleotide away, making a read error possible. The genes are TRBV6-1 and TRBJ2-7; D tentatively reads TRBD1 or TRBD2 (5 bases each). The germline V and J ends were trimmed by 8 bases and 3 bases, with 14 bases remaining between them. CDR3 size: 13 residues. The V gene's germline CDR1 is MNHNS and CDR2 SASEGT. In DNA form, the CDR3 reads TGTGCCAGCTCCGTGGGGGAGTACTACGAGCAGTACTTC. Encoded protein: CASSVGEYYEQYF.

This clonotype came up a few times. The chain employs TRBV5-6 and TRBJ2-5, with 9 bases lining up with TRBD2. Germline lookup yields CDR1 SGHDT and CDR2 YYEEEE. The CDR3 has 14 amino acids. Trimming cost V 6 bases and J 3 bases; bases outside gene matches: 6. The CDR3 sequence is CASTSGLAEETQYF. CDR3 in DNA: TGTGCCAGCACCTCGGGACTAGCTGAAGAGACCCAGTACTTC.

This clonotype has a count of ten or more. V gene TRBV5-4 combines with J gene TRBJ1-1; TRBD1 agrees at 9 bases. V was clipped by 4 bases and J by 4 bases; unmatched bases: 5. The CDR3 is made up of 14 amino acids. Germline CDR1 SGHNT, CDR2 YYREEE (reference sequence). This chain's CDR3 is CASSLQTGGTEAFF. In nucleotides, the CDR3 is TGTGCCAGCAGCCTACAGACAGGGGGCACTGAAGCTTTCTTT. The full variable domain, completed using reference TRBV5-4 and TRBJ1-1, is ETGVTQSPTHLIKTRGQQVTLRCSSQSGHNTVSWYQQALGQGPQFIFQYYREEENGRGNFPPRFSGLQFPNYSSELNVNALELDDSALYLCASSLQTGGTEAFFGQGTRLTVV.

V gene TRBV29-1 combines with J gene TRBJ2-2; 16 bases align to TRBD2. Germline V gene lookup returns CDR1 SQVTM and CDR2 ANQGSEA. Trimming removed 7 bases from V and 2 bases from J; junction bases left unmatched: 4. The CDR3 is made up of 16 amino acids. In nucleotides, the CDR3 is TGCAGCGGGGGACTAGCGGGAGGGAAAAACACCGGGGAGCTGTTTTTT. This sequence encodes CSGGLAGGKNTGELFF.

With respect to this clonotype: A read error is possible here, since a much larger clone lies one base away. This chain joins TRBV13 and TRBJ2-1; the match to TRBD2 covers 14 bases. This CDR3 is built from 19 residues. In germline, CDR1 is PRHDT, CDR2 FYEKMQ (reference sequence). As DNA, the CDR3 is TGTGCCAGCAGCTTCCGGACTAGCGGGGGGCTTGGAATCTACAATGAGCAGCTCTTC. Protein product: CASSFRTSGGLGIYNEQLF.

This clonotype was picked up many times. The CDR3 spells CASSFGRNTEAFF. Here the CDR3 DNA reads TGTGCCAGCAGCTTCGGAAGGAACACTGAAGCTTTCTTT. The chain couples TRBV5-5 to TRBJ1-1; D not certain. Germline CDR1 and CDR2: SGHKS and YYEKEE (reference sequence). V was cut by 2 bases and J by 1 base, with 6 bases left in between. The CDR3 runs 13 residues.

This clonotype was seen at least ten times. The chain combines TRBV6-1 with TRBJ2-3; D gene ambiguous. The CDR3 runs 13 residues. Germline values: CDR1 MNHNS, CDR2 SASEGT. V shed 4 bases and J shed 5 bases, with 10 bases lying between them. The DNA for the CDR3 is TGTGCCAGCAGTGCCCGACTTGGAGATACGCAGTATTTT. It specifies CASSARLGDTQYF.

At least ten counts were recorded for this clonotype. This chain links TRBV9 with TRBJ1-1; no firm D call. Germline CDR1 and CDR2: SGDLS and YYNGEE. Trimming took off 1 base at V and 4 bases at J, with 11 bases between the two ends. The CDR3 consists of 14 residues. CDR3 region: CASSVSLGITEAFF. In DNA form, the CDR3 reads TGTGCCAGCAGCGTATCTCTAGGGATCACTGAAGCTTTCTTT. The full variable domain, completed using reference TRBV9 and TRBJ1-1, is DSGVTQTPKHLITATGQRVTLRCSPRSGDLSVYWYQQSLDQGLQFLIQYYNGEERAKGNILERFSAQQFPDLHSELNLSSLELGDSALYFCASSVSLGITEAFFGQGTRLTVV.

The genes are TRBV25-1 and TRBJ2-7; no clear D gene. Germline assignment: CDR1 MGHDK and CDR2 SYGVNS. Trimming removed 1 base from V and 8 bases from J, with 15 bases in between. This CDR3 has 14 amino acids. The CDR3 loop is CASSESRTGTKQYF. In nucleotides, the CDR3 is TGTGCCAGCAGTGAATCTAGGACGGGTACGAAGCAGTACTTC.

The genes are TRBV20-1 and TRBJ2-7; 14 bases line up with TRBD2. Germline CDR1 and CDR2: DFQATT and SNEGSKA (reference sequence). Germline trimming cut 8 bases from V and 4 bases from J; bases unmatched to any gene: 16. This CDR3 spans 17 amino acids. The CDR3 loop is CSTPSAGTSGGQYEQYF. CDR3 nucleotide sequence: TGCAGTACCCCTTCTGCGGGGACTAGCGGGGGCCAATACGAGCAGTACTTC.

This clonotype was observed many times. The V and J genes are TRBV6-2 or TRBV6-3 and TRBJ2-3, with TRBD2 matching 9 bases. Trimming cost V 0 bases and J 7 bases; bases outside gene matches: 11. This CDR3 has 17 amino acids. Germline loops: CDR1 MNHEY, CDR2 SVGEGT. This chain's CDR3 is CASSYSTAGGGLHTQYF. Written as DNA, the CDR3 is TGTGCCAGCAGTTACTCGACGGCGGGGGGGGGTCTTCATACGCAGTATTTT.

A remark on this clonotype: A much larger clone lies a single base off, so this may be a read error. The V gene is TRBV11-3, the J gene TRBJ1-3; D uncertain. Trimming took 4 bases from V and 8 from J, leaving 9 bases between them. This CDR3 is built from 12 residues. Germline CDR1 and CDR2: SGHNT and YENEEA. Written as DNA, the CDR3 is TGTGCCAGCAGCTCTCGGGGATACACCATATATTTT. Translating gives CASSSRGYTIYF.

V usage is TRBV2 and J usage is TRBJ2-7; D ambiguous. V lost 8 bases and J lost 2, with 22 bases in between. CDR3 length: 16 amino acids. CDR1 is SNHLY and CDR2 is FYNNEI in the germline V gene. Written as DNA, the CDR3 is TGTGCCAGCCGGCCGGACCTGACCCGAGGCGCCTACGAGCAGTACTTC. Residues: CASRPDLTRGAYEQYF.

Points on this clonotype: A much larger clonotype is one base distant, so this may be a read error. The chain uses TRBV5-5 and TRBJ2-1; D not certain. There are 13 residues in the CDR3. V was pared by 2 bases and J by 4 bases, with 7 bases between. Germline V gives CDR1 SGHKS, CDR2 YYEKEE (reference sequence). CDR3 coding DNA: TGTGCCAGCAGCTTCGACACTTACAATGAGCAGTTCTTC. Translation: CASSFDTYNEQFF.